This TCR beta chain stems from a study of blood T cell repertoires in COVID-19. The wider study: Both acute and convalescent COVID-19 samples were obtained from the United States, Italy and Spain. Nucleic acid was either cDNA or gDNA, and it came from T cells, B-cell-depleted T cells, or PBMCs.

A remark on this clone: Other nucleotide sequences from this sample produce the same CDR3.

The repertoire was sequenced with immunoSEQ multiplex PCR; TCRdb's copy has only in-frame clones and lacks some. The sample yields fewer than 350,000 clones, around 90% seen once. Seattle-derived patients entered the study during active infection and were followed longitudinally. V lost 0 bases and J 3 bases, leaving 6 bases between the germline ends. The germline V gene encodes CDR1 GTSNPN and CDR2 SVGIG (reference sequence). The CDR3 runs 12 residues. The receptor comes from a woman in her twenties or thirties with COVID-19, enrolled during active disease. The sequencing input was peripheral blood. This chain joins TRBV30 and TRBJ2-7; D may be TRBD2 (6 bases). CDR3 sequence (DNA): TGTGCCTGGAGTGTCGGGGGCTACGAGCAGTACTTC. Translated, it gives CAWSVGGYEQYF. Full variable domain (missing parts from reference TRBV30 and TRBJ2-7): SQTIHQWPATLVQPVGSPLSLECTVEGTSNPNLYWYRQAAGRGLQLLFYSVGIGQISSEVPQNLSASRPQDRQFILSSKKLLLSDSGFYLCAWSVGGYEQYFGPGTRLTVT.